These 5 T cell receptor beta chains were all obtained from the same sample, sequenced in a study of human T cells and chemical hapten exposure. TCRdb itself ran the RACE reads through MiXCR, one entry per CDR3 protein. The sample lists 85,000 to 120,000 distinct CDR3 sequences; around 12% were seen once. The time point here: pre-sensitization, week 0. Treatment defined: therapeutic diphenylcyclopropenone sensitization with weekly scalp DPC. The sequencing used whole blood, collected in connection with sensitization to the hapten diphenylcyclopropenone (DPC). The receptors shown here come from a woman aged 45 to 65 with alopecia areata. Some clones in this sample may be carry-over from other donors' samples.

The rearrangement links TRBV28 to TRBJ1-5, with 8 bases lining up with TRBD1. Trimming cost V 2 bases and J 8 bases; bases outside gene matches: 2. Germline lookup yields CDR1 MDHEN and CDR2 SYDVKM. CDR3 length: 13 residues. CDR3 protein: CASSLGQGKPQHF. DNA of the CDR3: TGTGCCAGCAGTTTAGGACAGGGCAAGCCCCAGCATTTT.

V usage is TRBV13 and J usage is TRBJ2-7, with a possible D match to TRBD2 (5 bases). The V and J ends lost 5 bases and 2 bases respectively, with 13 bases between them. Germline loops: CDR1 PRHDT, CDR2 FYEKMQ (reference sequence). This CDR3 spans 14 amino acids. The CDR3 sequence: CASSRGRPAYEQYF. The CDR3 coding sequence is TGTGCCAGCAGCCGTGGGAGACCCGCCTACGAGCAGTACTTC.

The J gene is TRBJ2-1, the V gene TRBV5-1; 16 bases fit TRBD2. Germline V gives CDR1 SGHRS, CDR2 YFSETQ. With V trimmed by 0 bases and J by 9 bases, 9 bases remained unmatched. This CDR3 comprises 18 residues. The CDR3 loop is CASSLGPSGTSGRVEQFF. The CDR3 region has the DNA TGCGCCAGCAGCTTGGGCCCGTCAGGGACTAGCGGGAGGGTTGAGCAGTTCTTC.

V gene TRBV5-1 combines with J gene TRBJ2-3, with D perhaps TRBD2 (5 bases). From germline, CDR1 is SGHRS and CDR2 YFSETQ. Trimming cost V 0 bases and J 1 base, with 15 bases left between them. CDR3 size: 17 residues. The CDR3 sequence: CASSLAKKGVGTDTQYF. CDR3 DNA: TGCGCCAGCAGCTTGGCGAAGAAGGGAGTGGGCACAGATACGCAGTATTTT.

This clonotype came up many times. The chain uses TRBV6-6 and TRBJ2-3, with a weak D call TRBD1 (5 bases). The CDR3 totals 14 residues. Germline CDR1 reads MNHNY; CDR2 reads SVGAGI (reference sequence). V shed 0 bases and J shed 3 bases, with 7 bases lying between them. CDR3 DNA sequence: TGTGCCAGCAGTTACTCTCGACAGACAGATACGCAGTATTTT. Translated, it gives CASSYSRQTDTQYF.